This T cell receptor (beta chain) was sequenced in a study of early T cells in non-severe SARS-CoV-2 infection. Study as a whole: Sequencing of bulk RNA from unsorted whole blood was done, without chain pairing. General study results and limits: A preference for anti-spike CD8 responses marked VDJdb matching, which missed private and CD4 specificities.

CDR3 length: 15 residues. The V and J ends lost 4 bases and 1 base respectively, with 15 bases between them. Germline lookup yields CDR1 SGHDT and CDR2 YYEEEE. Individual cDNA molecules received unique molecular identifiers during library preparation. TCRdb called the 5' RACE reads again in MiXCR, with one record for every CDR3 protein. The table lists tens of thousands of distinct CDR3 sequences, under 15% of them singletons. This clonotype was recorded many times. Its target is not known. This TCR came from an adult who was a healthcare worker with PCR-confirmed SARS-CoV-2 infection or an uninfected control (not recorded which). The chain recombines TRBV5-6 with TRBJ2-7; perhaps TRBD2 as D (6 bases). The source material was whole blood. DNA of the CDR3: TGTGCCAGCAGCCCGTACGGGGGTCAATCCTACGAGCAGTACTTC. This gives the protein CASSPYGGQSYEQYF.